Following are 10 T cell receptor beta chains from one sample sequenced in a study of blood T cell repertoires in COVID-19. Assay used: immunoSEQ multiplex PCR; TCRdb lists only in-frame clones, some missing. Among about 200,000 clones listed, about 90% were seen once. Input material: peripheral blood. The origin of the receptors is a man aged 55 to 69 with active or convalescent COVID-19.

This chain's CDR3 is CATNSGQGDQPQHF. In nucleotides, the CDR3 is TGTGCCACCAATTCGGGACAGGGGGATCAGCCCCAGCATTTT. The gene calls are TRBV24-1 and TRBJ1-5; TRBD1 matches at 11 bases. Germline V gives CDR1 KGHDR, CDR2 SFDVKD. CDR3 size: 14 residues. After removal of 8 bases from V and 5 bases from J, the junction contained 4 bases not matched to a gene.

This chain joins TRBV5-1 and TRBJ2-3; 8 positions match TRBD2. This CDR3 contains 18 residues. The ends lost 4 bases at V and 1 base at J; junction bases unmatched: 14. Germline V gene sequence: CDR1 SGHRS, CDR2 YFSETQ. CDR3 sequence reads: CASSLGAGGRLRTDTQYF. CDR3 bases: TGCGCCAGCAGCCTGGGGGCGGGGGGCAGATTACGCACAGATACGCAGTATTTT.

The chain links TRBV6-5 to TRBJ1-5; a weak D match, TRBD1 (6 bases). This CDR3 region has 15 residues. Germline CDR1 is MNHEY and CDR2 is SVGAGI. V was clipped by 6 bases and J by 4 bases, with 16 bases between them. The CDR3 DNA reads TGTGCCAGCAGGATCGGCAGGGGACCTAATCAGCCCCAGCATTTT. Translation: CASRIGRGPNQPQHF.

The gene calls are TRBV6-5 and TRBJ1-2, with 7 positions matching TRBD1. Germline lookup yields CDR1 MNHEY and CDR2 SVGAGI. Trimming took 6 bases from V and 4 from J; bases not matched to a gene: 11. The CDR3 totals 15 residues. This CDR3 reads CASSYAADRAYGYTF. The CDR3 bases are TGTGCCAGCAGCTACGCAGCAGACAGGGCCTATGGCTACACCTTC.

The V call is TRBV9, the J call TRBJ2-1, with 7 bases fitting TRBD2. The V and J ends lost 0 bases and 8 bases, in that order; junction bases with no gene match: 5. CDR1 and CDR2 from the germline V gene are SGDLS and YYNGEE. This CDR3 has 14 amino acids. Here the CDR3 DNA reads TGTGCCAGCAGCGTAGGCCACAGCGGGGATGAGCAGTTCTTC. Its translation is CASSVGHSGDEQFF.

The chain links TRBV19 to TRBJ1-1; D might be TRBD1 (5 bases). CDR1 is LNHDA, CDR2 SQIVND, per germline (reference sequence). Trimming removed 3 bases at V and 4 bases at J, with 12 bases between. The CDR3 extends over 14 amino acids. The CDR3 bases are TGTGCCAGTAGTATCGGGGGATACGGCACTGAAGCTTTCTTT. Its protein product is CASSIGGYGTEAFF.

The V call is TRBV1, the J call TRBJ2-7; the tabulated D call, TRBD2, remains unverified against the DNA. TRBV1 is given as a pseudogene. The CDR3 is 15 amino acids. CDR3 nucleotides: TGCACCAGCAGCCAACTGCGCCCCGGGAGGTCCGAGCAGTACTTC. Its translation: CTSSQLRPGRSEQYF.

This chain connects TRBV25-1 to TRBJ1-2, with D uncertain. This CDR3 contains 13 residues. The V gene's germline CDR1 is MGHDK and CDR2 SYGVNS. V lost 3 bases to trimming and J lost 8 bases, with 13 bases between them. The CDR3 coding sequence is TGTGCCAGCAGTGATTATGGCACGGGAGGCTACACCTTC. Translating gives CASSDYGTGGYTF.

The chain joins TRBV24-1 to TRBJ1-2, with D maybe TRBD1 (5 bases). Germline assignment: CDR1 KGHDR and CDR2 SFDVKD. Trimming shortened V by 9 bases and J by 8 bases, and 18 bases separated the two germline ends. The CDR3 contains 13 residues. CDR3 bases: TGTGCCACCTCGAACCCAGGGTTTGGCGGCTACACCTTC. Its protein product is CATSNPGFGGYTF.

This clone was observed a handful of times. This chain joins TRBV19 and TRBJ1-1; D is unresolved. With 1 base removed from V and 7 bases from J, the gap between germline ends came to 13 bases. Germline V gives CDR1 LNHDA, CDR2 SQIVND (reference sequence). The CDR3 totals 14 residues. The CDR3 bases are TGTGCCAGTAGTATAGGAAGCAGGATGGGTGAAGCTTTCTTT. This translates into CASSIGSRMGEAFF.